The subject of this entry is one T cell receptor beta chain. The CDR3 extends over 13 amino acids. The germline CDR1 and CDR2 sequences are SNHLY and FYNNEI. The V gene end was trimmed by 6 bases and the J gene end by 6 bases; junction bases not matched to a gene: 3. The data are from a study of cytomegalovirus exposure and HLA in healthy donors. The PCR contained 60 Vbeta and 13 Jbeta primers. Assay: immunoSEQ multiplex PCR; the TCRdb copy retains only in-frame clones and omits some. Altogether roughly 93,000 clones are present, more than 60% being singletons, with the ten largest covering 8% to 9%. The V and J genes are TRBV2 and TRBJ1-5; 9 bases are shared with TRBD1. The sequenced sample was PBMCs. This TCR was sampled from a human donor in good health. The CDR3 region is CASSGQGFQPQHF. In DNA form, the CDR3 reads TGTGCCAGCAGCGGACAGGGGTTTCAGCCCCAGCATTTT.